A selection of T cell receptor beta chains follows, all from one sample in a study of human T cells and chemical hapten exposure. TCRdb analysed the RACE reads with MiXCR anew, one entry per CDR3 protein. There are approximately 350,000 distinct CDR3 sequences in the sample; around 7% occur only once, and around 8.4% lies in the top ten. Material: whole blood, obtained in connection with sensitization to the hapten diphenylcyclopropenone (DPC). These receptors all stem from a woman aged 18-30 years with alopecia areata. Some clones in this sample may be carry-over from other donors' samples. The CDR3 runs from the conserved cysteine through the conserved F or W. Each record gives: J gene, clone size, V gene, D gene, CDR3 protein, CDR3 DNA. D genes are given only for firm matches. The size of a clone is reported for some rows only, either as once, few or many, or as a class for expanded clones.

j_gene: TRBJ1-6; abundance: many; v_gene: TRBV21-1; d_gene: NA; CDR3aa: CASSKLRGGNNSPLHF; CDR3nt: TGTGCCAGCAGCAAACTTCGGGGGGGGAATAATTCACCCCTCCACTTT
j_gene: TRBJ2-5; abundance: many; v_gene: TRBV5-4; d_gene: NA; CDR3aa: CASSFNQETQYF; CDR3nt: TGTGCCAGCAGCTTCAACCAAGAGACCCAGTACTTC
j_gene: TRBJ2-5; abundance: NA; v_gene: TRBV7-9; d_gene: TRBD2; CDR3aa: CASSSIGLAGLETQYF; CDR3nt: TGTGCCAGCAGTTCAATAGGACTAGCGGGGTTAGAGACCCAGTACTTC
j_gene: TRBJ2-7; abundance: NA; v_gene: TRBV25-1; d_gene: TRBD2; CDR3aa: CASSGGRTSGSYEQYF; CDR3nt: TGTGCCAGCAGTGGGGGGAGGACTAGCGGATCCTACGAGCAGTACTTC
j_gene: TRBJ1-2; abundance: NA; v_gene: TRBV4-3; d_gene: NA; CDR3aa: CASSHTGSYGYTF; CDR3nt: TGCGCCAGCAGCCATACAGGCTCCTATGGCTACACCTTC
j_gene: TRBJ1-5; abundance: few; v_gene: TRBV6-2/TRBV6-3; d_gene: NA; CDR3aa: CASSPITVNQPQHF; CDR3nt: TGTGCCAGCAGCCCCATTACGGTCAATCAGCCCCAGCATTTT
j_gene: TRBJ2-7; abundance: many; v_gene: TRBV12-3/TRBV12-4; d_gene: TRBD1; CDR3aa: CASRKPRDRGTYEQYF; CDR3nt: TGTGCCAGCAGGAAGCCCAGGGACAGGGGGACCTACGAGCAGTACTTC
j_gene: TRBJ1-5; abundance: few; v_gene: TRBV29-1; d_gene: TRBD1; CDR3aa: CSVESDRGNQPQHF; CDR3nt: TGCAGCGTTGAATCGGACAGGGGGAATCAGCCCCAGCATTTT
j_gene: TRBJ2-3; abundance: many; v_gene: TRBV5-5; d_gene: TRBD1; CDR3aa: CASSRNRQGSTDTQYF; CDR3nt: TGTGCCAGCAGCCGGAATAGACAGGGGAGCACAGATACGCAGTATTTT
j_gene: TRBJ2-3; abundance: few; v_gene: TRBV20-1; d_gene: TRBD2; CDR3aa: CSARGLAGGHDTQYF; CDR3nt: TGCAGTGCTAGAGGCCTAGCGGGGGGGCACGATACGCAGTATTTT
j_gene: TRBJ2-1; abundance: many; v_gene: TRBV7-2; d_gene: NA; CDR3aa: CASSSRYEQFF; CDR3nt: TGTGCCAGCAGCTCTAGGTATGAGCAGTTCTTC
j_gene: TRBJ2-5; abundance: many; v_gene: TRBV20-1; d_gene: TRBD2; CDR3aa: CSATRGDVQETQYF; CDR3nt: TGCAGTGCCACCCGGGGGGACGTACAAGAGACCCAGTACTTC
j_gene: TRBJ2-4; abundance: few; v_gene: TRBV5-1; d_gene: TRBD1; CDR3aa: CASSRRGTGGDPSIQYF; CDR3nt: TGCGCCAGCAGCCGCAGGGGGACAGGGGGCGATCCTAGCATTCAGTACTTC
j_gene: TRBJ1-1; abundance: few; v_gene: TRBV6-6; d_gene: NA; CDR3aa: CASKRTAGVAWNTEAFF; CDR3nt: TGTGCCAGCAAAAGGACGGCAGGAGTAGCTTGGAACACTGAAGCTTTCTTT
j_gene: TRBJ1-5; abundance: few; v_gene: TRBV28; d_gene: NA; CDR3aa: CASKRAASNQPQHF; CDR3nt: TGTGCCAGCAAAAGGGCAGCTAGCAATCAGCCCCAGCATTTT
j_gene: TRBJ2-2; abundance: NA; v_gene: TRBV5-1; d_gene: NA; CDR3aa: CASSLDNLGELFF; CDR3nt: TGCGCCAGCAGCTTGGACAACCTGGGGGAGCTGTTTTTT
j_gene: TRBJ2-7; abundance: many; v_gene: TRBV12-5; d_gene: NA; CDR3aa: CAPLGQFSYEQYF; CDR3nt: TGTGCTCCGCTCGGGCAGTTCTCCTACGAGCAGTACTTC
j_gene: TRBJ1-6; abundance: NA; v_gene: TRBV12-3/TRBV12-4; d_gene: TRBD1; CDR3aa: CASSHRQGPDSPLHF; CDR3nt: TGTGCCAGCAGTCATCGACAGGGGCCCGATTCACCCCTCCACTTT
j_gene: TRBJ1-2; abundance: NA; v_gene: TRBV6-2/TRBV6-3; d_gene: TRBD1; CDR3aa: CASSSGQGVLEYGYTF; CDR3nt: TGTGCCAGCAGTTCCGGACAGGGGGTTTTGGAGTATGGCTACACCTTC
j_gene: TRBJ2-2; abundance: few; v_gene: TRBV12-3/TRBV12-4; d_gene: NA; CDR3aa: CASSSLRGAITGELFF; CDR3nt: TGTGCCAGCAGTTCCCTTAGAGGGGCGATTACCGGGGAGCTGTTTTTT
j_gene: TRBJ1-1; abundance: many; v_gene: TRBV7-9; d_gene: TRBD1; CDR3aa: CASSQLDRGNTEAFF; CDR3nt: TGTGCCAGCAGCCAGTTAGACAGGGGAAACACTGAAGCTTTCTTT
j_gene: TRBJ1-5; abundance: few; v_gene: TRBV13; d_gene: NA; CDR3aa: CASSLGTGRNQPQHF; CDR3nt: TGTGCCAGCAGCTTAGGAACAGGGCGAAATCAGCCCCAGCATTTT
j_gene: TRBJ2-6; abundance: few; v_gene: TRBV10-3; d_gene: NA; CDR3aa: CAIRDSISGANVLTF; CDR3nt: TGTGCCATCAGGGACTCGATCTCTGGGGCCAACGTCCTGACTTTC
j_gene: TRBJ2-3; abundance: few; v_gene: TRBV6-4; d_gene: NA; CDR3aa: CASSDSVRTDTQYF; CDR3nt: TGTGCCAGCAGTGACTCCGTTCGTACAGATACGCAGTATTTT
j_gene: TRBJ1-1; abundance: few; v_gene: TRBV20-1; d_gene: NA; CDR3aa: CSLSNNRDNEAFF; CDR3nt: TGCAGTCTAAGTAACAACAGGGATAATGAAGCTTTCTTT
j_gene: TRBJ2-2; abundance: many; v_gene: TRBV27; d_gene: TRBD2; CDR3aa: CASSWDYLTGELFF; CDR3nt: TGTGCCAGCAGTTGGGACTATCTCACCGGGGAGCTGTTTTTT
j_gene: TRBJ2-2; abundance: few; v_gene: TRBV6-2/TRBV6-3; d_gene: NA; CDR3aa: CASSYIKQELFF; CDR3nt: TGTGCCAGCAGTTATATCAAGCAGGAGCTGTTTTTT
j_gene: TRBJ2-2; abundance: many; v_gene: TRBV6-2/TRBV6-3; d_gene: TRBD2; CDR3aa: CASSYSISLAGDLTPGGELFF; CDR3nt: TGTGCCAGCAGTTACTCGATATCGCTAGCGGGGGACCTAACACCGGGCGGGGAGCTGTTTTTT
j_gene: TRBJ2-3; abundance: few; v_gene: TRBV20-1; d_gene: NA; CDR3aa: CSATSGAGTDTQYF; CDR3nt: TGCAGTGCTACAAGCGGAGCAGGCACAGATACGCAGTATTTT
j_gene: TRBJ1-5; abundance: NA; v_gene: TRBV5-1; d_gene: NA; CDR3aa: CASSLEGGAGQPQHF; CDR3nt: TGCGCCAGCAGCTTGGAGGGAGGGGCCGGTCAGCCCCAGCATTTT
j_gene: TRBJ1-1; abundance: NA; v_gene: TRBV28; d_gene: NA; CDR3aa: CASSSPGMNTEAFF; CDR3nt: TGTGCCAGCAGCTCCCCGGGGATGAACACTGAAGCTTTCTTT
j_gene: TRBJ1-2; abundance: many; v_gene: TRBV7-2; d_gene: TRBD1; CDR3aa: CASSSRTGGSYGYTF; CDR3nt: TGTGCCAGCAGCTCCAGGACAGGGGGCAGCTATGGCTACACCTTC
j_gene: TRBJ2-1; abundance: few; v_gene: TRBV12-3/TRBV12-4; d_gene: NA; CDR3aa: CASSLEWDTYGEQFF; CDR3nt: TGTGCCAGCAGTTTAGAATGGGACACCTATGGTGAGCAGTTCTTC
j_gene: TRBJ1-2; abundance: many; v_gene: TRBV6-5; d_gene: NA; CDR3aa: CASRQDKVYGYTF; CDR3nt: TGTGCCAGCAGGCAAGACAAAGTCTATGGCTACACCTTC
j_gene: TRBJ1-5; abundance: NA; v_gene: TRBV16; d_gene: NA; CDR3aa: CASSQSGGQPQHF; CDR3nt: TGTGCCAGCAGCCAATCTGGGGGTCAGCCCCAGCATTTT
j_gene: TRBJ2-3; abundance: many; v_gene: TRBV6-5; d_gene: NA; CDR3aa: CASSYRGTDTQYF; CDR3nt: TGTGCCAGCAGCTACAGGGGCACAGATACGCAGTATTTT
j_gene: TRBJ2-1; abundance: NA; v_gene: TRBV4-1; d_gene: NA; CDR3aa: CASSQDSPPGLRQFF; CDR3nt: TGCGCCAGCAGCCAAGATTCCCCGCCAGGGCTGAGGCAGTTCTTC
j_gene: TRBJ1-1; abundance: many; v_gene: TRBV27; d_gene: NA; CDR3aa: CASSLSPGQGIGTEAFF; CDR3nt: TGTGCCAGCAGTTTATCCCCTGGGCAGGGAATAGGCACTGAAGCTTTCTTT
j_gene: TRBJ2-7; abundance: few; v_gene: TRBV10-3; d_gene: NA; CDR3aa: CAISESGLSYEQYF; CDR3nt: TGTGCCATCAGTGAGTCAGGTCTCTCCTACGAGCAGTACTTC
j_gene: TRBJ2-3; abundance: few; v_gene: TRBV29-1; d_gene: NA; CDR3aa: CSVPAVGTQEGADTQYF; CDR3nt: TGCAGCGTCCCAGCGGTCGGGACTCAGGAAGGGGCAGATACGCAGTATTTT
j_gene: TRBJ2-7; abundance: NA; v_gene: TRBV12-3/TRBV12-4; d_gene: TRBD1; CDR3aa: CASSFHGTGPREQYF; CDR3nt: TGTGCCAGCAGTTTCCATGGGACAGGCCCTCGCGAGCAGTACTTC
j_gene: TRBJ1-1; abundance: few; v_gene: TRBV2; d_gene: TRBD1; CDR3aa: CASMGQVNTEAFF; CDR3nt: TGTGCCAGCATGGGACAGGTGAACACTGAAGCTTTCTTT